This TCR beta chain was captured in a study of a mutant IDH1 vaccine in newly diagnosed glioma (dated by TCRdb to the early 2020s). As for the study more broadly: Of the roughly 30 treated patients, approximately 62% were male and approximately 38% were female, and the mean age was 40.4 years. Prior to enrollment, standard therapy consisting of radiotherapy alone, temozolomide alone, or radiochemotherapy with temozolomide had been administered to patients, with the combination being received by most patients. Six visits were used for peripheral blood collection: V03 (baseline), V05, V07, V10, V12 and V13. Longitudinal TCRB deep sequencing was done for about two dozen treated patients, wherever samples were available for exploratory analyses. Study-wide conclusions, independent of this receptor: It was noted by the authors that analyses of patient blood samples could not be reproduced owing to sample limitations. Changes in the top peripheral T cell clonotypes picked up by TCRB sequencing did not appear to be linked to pseudoprogression. Immune responses induced by the vaccine were seen in over 80% of patients across multiple MHC alleles. Availability determined which PBMC samples were chosen for TCRB deep sequencing.

Taken with the paper, the label for time point translates to: baseline, week 1 (first vaccination visit). According to the study, the label for this sample's treatment or condition signals: pre-vaccination baseline after standard-of-care therapy. All donors had newly diagnosed IDH1-mutant astrocytomas of WHO grade 3 or 4 that showed loss of nuclear ATRX. The samples were drawn from NOA16, a multicentre, single-arm, open-label phase I trial in Germany that tested a mutant IDH1 peptide vaccine in humans for the first time. For immunogenicity testing, the blood drawn at visit V03 was used as the baseline sample. Genomic DNA for TCRB sequencing was isolated from EDTA blood with the DNeasy Blood and Tissue Kit. The junction carries 12 bases between V and J, which are trimmed by 6 bases and 0 bases respectively. The cysteine opens and the phenylalanine closes a CDR3 of 15 amino acids. Left in the record is the CDR3 DNA by itself, 45 bases read in frame from the first base. For CDR1 and CDR2, the germline V gene lists MNHEY and SVGAGI.

On this clone itself: No cognate antigen has been identified for it. No base qualities exist here, and no much larger clone lies one base off it.

Library preparation used the immunoSEQ multiplex PCR assay. Following the manufacturer's protocol, the hsTCRB Kit was used to amplify rearranged TCR beta chain sequences. Sequencing of TCRB libraries was carried out on an Illumina MiSeq. Per the source publication's procedure: Demultiplexing, trimming and gene mapping were performed with the kit vendor's proprietary platform. This is the immuneACCESS table as TCRdb keeps it, with only in-frame sequences that have V and J called. A part of the clones is gone; compared with another copy, unresolved V genes explain less than half, and the rest is unexplained. V, J and clone size are taken as reported in that table, and D and trimming were inferred from the DNA itself. This sample has tens of thousands of clones in its table, and 79% of those were observed once. More than 8% of the sample is taken by the ten largest.

The material was PBMCs, obtained from a glioma patient treated with radiotherapy, temozolomide or both. This sequence was found in a man in his fifties or sixties with glioma. This receptor chain uses TRBV6-5 and TRBJ1-3; TRBD1 is a possible D gene, resting on 5 matching bases. The DNA reads as follows: TGTGCCAGCAGGGGGGACGCTACCTCTGGAAACACCATATATTTT. The encoded protein is CASRGDATSGNTIYF.